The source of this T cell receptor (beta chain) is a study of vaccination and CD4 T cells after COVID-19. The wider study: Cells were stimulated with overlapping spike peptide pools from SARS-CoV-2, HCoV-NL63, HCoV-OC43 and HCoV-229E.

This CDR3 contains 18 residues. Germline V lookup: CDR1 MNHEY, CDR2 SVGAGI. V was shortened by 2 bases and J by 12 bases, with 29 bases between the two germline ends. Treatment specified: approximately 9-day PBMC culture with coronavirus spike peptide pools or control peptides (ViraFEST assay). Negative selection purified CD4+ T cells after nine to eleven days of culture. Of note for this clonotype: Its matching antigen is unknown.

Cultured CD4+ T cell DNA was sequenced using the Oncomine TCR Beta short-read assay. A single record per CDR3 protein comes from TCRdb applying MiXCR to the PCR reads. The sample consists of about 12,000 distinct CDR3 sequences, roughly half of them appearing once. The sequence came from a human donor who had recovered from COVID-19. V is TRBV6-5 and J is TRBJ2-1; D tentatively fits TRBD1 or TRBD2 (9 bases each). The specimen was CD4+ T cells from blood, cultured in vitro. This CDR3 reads CASSYGTGSRGRGSGQFF. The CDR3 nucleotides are TGTGCCAGCAGTTACGGGACAGGGAGCCGCGGGAGGGGTTCCGGGCAGTTCTTC.